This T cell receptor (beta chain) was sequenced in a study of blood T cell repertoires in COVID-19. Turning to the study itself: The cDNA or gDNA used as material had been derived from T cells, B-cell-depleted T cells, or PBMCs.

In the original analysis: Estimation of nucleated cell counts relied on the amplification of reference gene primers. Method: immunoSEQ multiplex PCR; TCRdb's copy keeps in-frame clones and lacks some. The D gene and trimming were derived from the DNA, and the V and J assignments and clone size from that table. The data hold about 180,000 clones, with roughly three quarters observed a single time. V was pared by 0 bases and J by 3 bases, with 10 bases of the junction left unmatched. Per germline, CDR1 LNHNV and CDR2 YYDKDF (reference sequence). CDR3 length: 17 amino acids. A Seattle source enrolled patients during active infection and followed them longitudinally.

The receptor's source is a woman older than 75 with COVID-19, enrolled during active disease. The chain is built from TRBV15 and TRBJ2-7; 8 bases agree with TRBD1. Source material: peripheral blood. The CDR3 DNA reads TGTGCCACCAGCAGAGAAAACCATCGGGACAGGTACTACGAGCAGTACTTC. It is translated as CATSRENHRDRYYEQYF. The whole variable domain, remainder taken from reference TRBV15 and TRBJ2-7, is DAMVIQNPRYQVTQFGKPVTLSCSQTLNHNVMYWYQQKSSQAPKLLFHYYDKDFNNEADTPDNFQSRRPNTSFCFLDIRSPGLGDTAMYLCATSRENHRDRYYEQYFGPGTRLTVT.